The 2 T cell receptor beta chains given below trace back to one sample, sequenced in a study of blood T cell repertoires in COVID-19. The protocol was immunoSEQ multiplex PCR, while the TCRdb copy is restricted to in-frame clones and leaves out a portion. The sample has about 40,000 clones, 70% to 90% seen once; the top ten hold around 4.5%. The sequencing input was peripheral blood. The source is a man in his 60s with COVID-19, enrolled during active disease.

V usage is TRBV5-1 and J usage is TRBJ1-2, with TRBD1 identical over 9 bases. The CDR3 sequence is 14 residues long. CDR1 is SGHRS, CDR2 YFSETQ, per germline. The V gene end was trimmed by 4 bases and the J gene end by 4 bases; junction bases not matched to a gene: 5. CDR3: CASSVGTGLYGYTF. CDR3 nucleotides: TGCGCCAGCAGCGTCGGGACAGGGCTCTATGGCTACACCTTC.

Only a few counts were recorded for this clone. The chain has TRBV5-4 and TRBJ2-5; possibly TRBD1 for D (6 bases). V lost 4 bases to trimming and J lost 5 bases, with 15 bases between them. Germline CDR1 is SGHNT and CDR2 is YYREEE (reference sequence). The CDR3 runs 14 residues. The CDR3 protein is CASSATGTRETQYF. DNA for the CDR3: TGTGCCAGCAGCGCGACCGGGACAAGGGAGACCCAGTACTTC.